The present T cell receptor beta chain was sequenced within a study of blood T cell repertoires in COVID-19. The overall study: COVID-19 samples collected from the United States, Italy and Spain covered acute and convalescent phases.

Germline V gene lookup returns CDR1 LNHDA and CDR2 SQIVND (reference sequence). J was trimmed by 4 bases and V by 3 bases; bases with no gene match: 2. The CDR3 has 13 residues. The method was immunoSEQ multiplex PCR; TCRdb's version includes in-frame clones alone and lacks a portion of them. The table includes some 390,000 clones, approximately 90% detected once. Self-reported history from a screening survey and questionnaire set each donor's cohort. The sample was PBMCs or T cells enriched from blood (not recorded which). The chain links TRBV19 to TRBJ1-2; 7 nucleotides align to TRBD1. The sequence was obtained from a man younger than 40 who had recovered from COVID-19. Here the CDR3 DNA reads TGTGCCAGTAGTATTGAGGGGGCCTATGGCTACACCTTC. Its translation: CASSIEGAYGYTF. Looking up the rest from reference TRBV19 and TRBJ1-2 gives the full variable domain: DGGITQSPKYLFRKEGQNVTLSCEQNLNHDAMYWYRQDPGQGLRLIYYSQIVNDFQKGDIAEGYSVSREKKESFPLTVTSAQKNPTAFYLCASSIEGAYGYTFGSGTRLTVV.